The 29 T cell receptor beta chains below come from one sample, sequenced in a study of CD8+ T cells in alopecia areata (dated by TCRdb to 2016 to 2018). Per the publication, the treatment or condition label means: oral pan-JAK inhibitor, 5-10 mg twice daily. Libraries were built with the immunoSEQ multiplex PCR assay. To provide template for TCR sequencing, every sample had RNA extracted and reverse transcribed into cDNA. The table was pulled from immuneACCESS by TCRdb, which kept in-frame rearrangements only. Such tables lose some clones; where checked, under half of the loss comes from unresolved V genes, and the rest has no known cause. The sample table contains 210,000 or so clones; only one count was recorded for more than 60% of them. The ten largest clonotypes hold more than 1% of the sample. The source was CD4+ T cells sorted from blood, collected at roughly week 45, from a patient treated with tofacitinib. These receptors were obtained from a human donor with alopecia areata.

This clone was seen just once. V usage is TRBV2 and J usage is TRBJ2-3; D is uncertain. The V gene lost 3 bases and the J gene lost 7 bases, with 5 bases spanning the gap. From germline, CDR1 is SNHLY and CDR2 FYNNEI. The CDR3 loop spans 11 amino acids. CDR3: CASSDVNTQYF. CDR3 coding DNA: TGTGCCAGCAGTGACGTTAATACGCAGTATTTT.

The DNA of the CDR3 is TGTGCCAGCAGTGACAGCTACAATCAGCCCCAGCATTTT. Translating gives CASSDSYNQPQHF. The rearrangement joins TRBV25-1 to TRBJ1-5; D not resolved. Germline CDR1 and CDR2: MGHDK and SYGVNS. With 3 bases removed from V and 3 bases from J, the gap between germline ends came to 6 bases. The CDR3 length is 13 residues.

This clone turned up a few times. This chain connects TRBV13 to TRBJ2-1; no firm D call. CDR3 length equals 11 residues. Trimming pared 4 bases from V and 7 bases from J, leaving 5 bases between. Germline V gives CDR1 PRHDT, CDR2 FYEKMQ (reference sequence). Here the CDR3 reads CASSSFNEQFF. The CDR3 DNA follows: TGTGCCAGCAGCTCCTTTAATGAGCAGTTCTTC.

The chain recombines TRBV5-4 with TRBJ1-1, with a possible D match to TRBD1 (6 bases). The germline CDR1 and CDR2 sequences are SGHNT and YYREEE (reference sequence). Trimming shortened V by 2 bases and J by 9 bases, and 11 bases separated the two germline ends. This CDR3 contains 12 residues. The chain's CDR3 is CASSFLGGKAFF. Written as DNA, the CDR3 is TGTGCCAGCAGCTTTTTGGGGGGCAAAGCTTTCTTT.

This clone occurred a few times. This chain links TRBV7-2 with TRBJ1-5; D call uncertain. In germline, CDR1 is SGHTA, CDR2 FQGNSA. Deletions cut 5 bases from V and 1 base from J, with 9 bases between. The CDR3 is 14 residues long. The CDR3 DNA reads as TGTGCCAGCAGCCTAAAAGCGAGCAATCAGCCCCAGCATTTT. Its translation is CASSLKASNQPQHF.

The rearrangement uses TRBV20-1 and TRBJ1-1; D is unresolved. CDR1 is DFQATT, CDR2 SNEGSKA, per germline (reference sequence). With 3 bases removed from V and 10 bases from J, the gap between germline ends came to 12 bases. The CDR3 has 11 amino acids. This CDR3 reads CSARDFRGAFF. The CDR3 coding sequence is TGCAGTGCTAGGGACTTCCGAGGAGCTTTCTTT.

In its sample, this clone was seen a few times. The chain has TRBV29-1 and TRBJ2-2, with D hard to call. This CDR3 is built from 14 residues. Germline V lookup: CDR1 SQVTM, CDR2 ANQGSEA. Trimming left V 4 bases short and J 4 bases short, with 13 bases between. This chain's CDR3 is CSVVYRVGTGELFF. The DNA for the CDR3 is TGCAGCGTTGTGTATAGGGTTGGCACCGGGGAGCTGTTTTTT.

V and J are TRBV30 and TRBJ1-1, with D unresolved. The V gene lost 6 bases and the J gene lost 5 bases, with 16 bases spanning the gap. The germline V gene has CDR1 GTSNPN and CDR2 SVGIG (reference sequence). This CDR3 is 13 amino acids long. The CDR3 DNA reads as TGTGCCTGTAAGAGAGGAATCGGAACTGAAGCTTTCTTT. Amino acids: CACKRGIGTEAFF.

J is TRBJ2-1 and V is TRBV7-2; the D is unclear. CDR1 and CDR2 from the germline V gene are SGHTA and FQGNSA. The CDR3 spans 12 residues. V was shortened by 3 bases and J by 0 bases, with 0 bases between the two germline ends. This CDR3 reads CASSFSYNEQFF. CDR3 DNA: TGTGCCAGCAGCTTCTCCTACAATGAGCAGTTCTTC.

The J gene is TRBJ2-3, the V gene TRBV27; TRBD2 agrees at 15 bases. The CDR3 spans 17 residues. Germline V gene data show CDR1 as MNHEY and CDR2 as SMNVEV (reference sequence). The trim removed 4 bases at V and 6 bases at J, leaving 8 bases unmatched. The CDR3: CASSWGTSGGSWDTQYF. The CDR3 coding sequence is TGTGCCAGCAGTTGGGGGACTAGCGGGGGGTCATGGGATACGCAGTATTTT.

The rearrangement uses TRBV2 and TRBJ2-1; no clear D gene. Deletions cut 2 bases from V and 8 bases from J, with 16 bases between. There are 15 residues in the CDR3. CDR1 is SNHLY and CDR2 is FYNNEI in the germline V gene. The CDR3 is CASSELLEGIDEQFF. The CDR3 bases are TGTGCCAGCAGTGAACTTCTGGAAGGGATCGATGAGCAGTTCTTC.

The chain recombines TRBV4-2 with TRBJ1-1; D remains ambiguous. V lost 1 base to trimming and J lost 0 bases, with 3 bases between them. Per germline, CDR1 LGHNA and CDR2 YNFKEQ. The CDR3 runs to 13 residues. This chain's CDR3 is CASSQVVNTEAFF. The DNA of the CDR3 is TGTGCCAGCAGCCAAGTGGTGAACACTGAAGCTTTCTTT.

The chain employs TRBV14 and TRBJ2-7; tentatively, D is TRBD2 (6 bases). Germline V gene data show CDR1 as SGHDN and CDR2 as FVKESK. CDR3 size: 15 residues. V dropped 0 bases and J dropped 2 bases, with 11 bases sitting between them. In nucleotides, the CDR3 is TGTGCCAGCAGCCAAGATCGCGGGGACCCCTACGAGCAGTACTTC. Encoded protein: CASSQDRGDPYEQYF.

This chain joins TRBV27 and TRBJ1-1; D gene ambiguous. V dropped 3 bases and J dropped 3 bases, with 8 bases sitting between them. The germline V gene has CDR1 MNHEY and CDR2 SMNVEV (reference sequence). The CDR3 is 13 amino acids. CDR3 sequence reads: CASSFGTDTEAFF. CDR3 DNA: TGTGCCAGCAGTTTTGGAACAGACACTGAAGCTTTCTTT.

The chain is built from TRBV5-4 and TRBJ1-1; D unclear. The CDR3 extends over 15 amino acids. V was clipped by 0 bases and J by 0 bases, with 9 bases between them. Per germline, CDR1 SGHNT and CDR2 YYREEE (reference sequence). This chain's CDR3 is CASSLGRALNTEAFF. The CDR3 region has the DNA TGTGCCAGCAGCTTGGGAAGGGCTTTGAACACTGAAGCTTTCTTT.

The chain links TRBV2 to TRBJ1-5; D is unresolved. V lost 1 base and J lost 2, with 12 bases in between. Germline loops: CDR1 SNHLY, CDR2 FYNNEI. The CDR3 is 16 residues long. The CDR3, as DNA: TGTGCCAGCAGTGAAGAAACGGGGAACGGCAATCAGCCCCAGCATTTT. This codes for CASSEETGNGNQPQHF.

This clone was seen only a few times. This sequence joins TRBV29-1 and TRBJ2-1; the D gene is possibly TRBD2 (6 bases). V was shortened by 8 bases and J by 8 bases, with 25 bases between the two germline ends. Germline CDR1 reads SQVTM; CDR2 reads ANQGSEA. The CDR3 covers 15 residues. The CDR3 nucleotides are TGCAGCTCACGATTCGGGGGAGGTGGGTCGGATGAGCAGTTCTTC. As protein: CSSRFGGGGSDEQFF.

The rearrangement links TRBV9 to TRBJ2-7; 7 bases align to TRBD1. V was clipped by 0 bases and J by 0 bases; unmatched bases: 3. Germline loops: CDR1 SGDLS, CDR2 YYNGEE. This CDR3 is built from 15 residues. The CDR3 here is CASSVGQGVSYEQYF. The CDR3 region has the DNA TGTGCCAGCAGCGTAGGGCAGGGGGTCTCCTACGAGCAGTACTTC.

The V gene is TRBV4-3, the J gene TRBJ2-1; TRBD2 matches at 10 bases. J was trimmed by 6 bases and V by 1 base; bases with no gene match: 6. The germline CDR1 and CDR2 sequences are LGHNA and YSLEER. The CDR3 runs to 16 residues. CDR3 amino acids: CASSQVTAGGPNEQFF. The DNA of the CDR3 is TGCGCCAGCAGCCAAGTAACAGCGGGGGGGCCCAATGAGCAGTTCTTC.

This sequence joins TRBV29-1 and TRBJ2-7, with D tentatively TRBD1 (6 bases). Germline loops: CDR1 SQVTM, CDR2 ANQGSEA. This CDR3 spans 12 amino acids. V lost 7 bases and J 0 bases, leaving 10 bases between the germline ends. The CDR3 DNA is TGCAGCGGGGACAACGACTCCTACGAGCAGTACTTC. This codes for CSGDNDSYEQYF.

The chain is built from TRBV15 and TRBJ2-7, with 10 positions matching TRBD1. J was trimmed by 5 bases and V by 0 bases; bases with no gene match: 4. The germline CDR1 and CDR2 sequences are LNHNV and YYDKDF (reference sequence). The CDR3 consists of 15 residues. The CDR3 DNA sequence: TGTGCCACCAGCAGAGATAGGGACAGGGGTAACGAGCAGTACTTC. Its translation is CATSRDRDRGNEQYF.

The J gene is TRBJ1-1, the V gene TRBV29-1; tentative D call: TRBD1 (5 bases). CDR3 length: 15 residues. The germline V and J ends were trimmed by 4 bases and 4 bases, with 19 bases remaining between them. Germline-derived CDR1 and CDR2 are SQVTM and ANQGSEA. DNA of the CDR3: TGCAGCGTTGTATCCGGGACGCGAACAGTCACTGAAGCTTTCTTT. It is translated as CSVVSGTRTVTEAFF.

The chain is built from TRBV6-6 and TRBJ2-5; no firm D call. This CDR3 spans 15 amino acids. Per the germline V gene, CDR1 is MNHNY and CDR2 is SVGAGI (reference sequence). Trimming cost V 2 bases and J 1 base, with 11 bases left between them. The CDR3: CASSYRWPAQETQYF. In nucleotides, the CDR3 is TGTGCCAGCAGTTACAGGTGGCCGGCCCAAGAGACCCAGTACTTC.

The chain couples TRBV29-1 to TRBJ1-1; possibly TRBD1 for D (5 bases). V was trimmed by 5 bases and J by 1 base, leaving 11 bases between them. Germline assignment: CDR1 SQVTM and CDR2 ANQGSEA. The CDR3 sequence is 13 residues long. The CDR3 DNA is TGCAGCGTTAATGGCAGGGCGAACACTGAAGCTTTCTTT. Translated: CSVNGRANTEAFF.

V is TRBV14 and J is TRBJ1-2; 11 nucleotides align to TRBD1. V lost 5 bases to trimming and J lost 10 bases; unmatched junction nucleotides: 9. This CDR3 contains 14 residues. Germline CDR1 is SGHDN and CDR2 is FVKESK. CDR3 in DNA: TGTGCCAGCAGCTGGACAGGGGGCGCGGTAGCCTACACCTTC. This codes for CASSWTGGAVAYTF.

The chain recombines TRBV13 with TRBJ1-5, with a possible D match to TRBD1 (6 bases). V was shortened by 2 bases and J by 2 bases, with 13 bases between the two germline ends. Looked up from germline, CDR1 is PRHDT and CDR2 is FYEKMQ (reference sequence). The CDR3 is 16 residues long. The CDR3 region is CASSLRGALGNQPQHF. DNA for the CDR3: TGTGCCAGCAGCTTACGGGGGGCCCTTGGCAATCAGCCCCAGCATTTT.

This clone was detected a few times. CDR3 sequence reads: CASSLDLPQAFF. The CDR3 nucleotides read TGTGCCAGCAGCTTAGATCTGCCACAAGCTTTCTTT. The rearrangement links TRBV7-2 to TRBJ1-1; D not resolved. Germline CDR1 and CDR2: SGHTA and FQGNSA. Trimming left V 1 base short and J 9 bases short, with 9 bases between. The CDR3 runs 12 residues.

The V gene is TRBV15, the J gene TRBJ1-2; tentatively, D is TRBD1 (6 bases). CDR3 size: 15 residues. CDR1 and CDR2 (germline): LNHNV, YYDKDF (reference sequence). V shed 0 bases and J shed 8 bases, with 16 bases lying between them. DNA for the CDR3: TGTGCCACCAGCAGAGATCGAATGACAGGCGGGGGCTACACCTTC. It translates to CATSRDRMTGGGYTF.

The V gene is TRBV29-1, the J gene TRBJ1-5; no definite D call. Trimming pared 4 bases from V and 4 bases from J, leaving 11 bases between. From germline, CDR1 is SQVTM and CDR2 ANQGSEA. The CDR3 has 13 amino acids. DNA for the CDR3: TGCAGCGTTGCCTGGGCCATGAATCAGCCCCAGCATTTT. Protein product: CSVAWAMNQPQHF.